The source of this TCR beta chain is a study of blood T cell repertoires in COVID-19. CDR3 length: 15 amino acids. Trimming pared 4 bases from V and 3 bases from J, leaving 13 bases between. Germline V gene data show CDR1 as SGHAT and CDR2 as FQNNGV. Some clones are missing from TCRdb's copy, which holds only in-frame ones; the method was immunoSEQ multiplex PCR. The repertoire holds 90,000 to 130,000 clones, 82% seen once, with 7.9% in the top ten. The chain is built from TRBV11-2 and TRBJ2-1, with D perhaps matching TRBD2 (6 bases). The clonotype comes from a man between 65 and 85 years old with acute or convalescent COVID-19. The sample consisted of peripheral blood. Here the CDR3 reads CASSSGVPFYNEQFF. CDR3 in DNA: TGTGCCAGCAGCTCGGGAGTTCCCTTCTACAATGAGCAGTTCTTC.